Below, 29 T cell receptor beta chains from the same sample are listed, as sequenced in a study of blood T cell repertoires in COVID-19. Assay used: immunoSEQ multiplex PCR; TCRdb lists only in-frame clones, some missing. The data contain about 140,000 clones, around 79% of them singletons. Sequenced input: PBMCs or T cells enriched from blood (not recorded which). All receptors derive from a woman between 45 and 65 years old who had recovered from COVID-19.

The rearrangement uses TRBV19 and TRBJ2-1; 7 positions match TRBD2. CDR1 LNHDA and CDR2 SQIVND come from the germline V gene (reference sequence). The length of the CDR3 is 11 residues. With V trimmed by 5 bases and J by 12 bases, 4 bases remained unmatched. This CDR3 reads CASSPGRRQFF. CDR3 sequence (DNA): TGTGCCAGTAGTCCCGGGAGGAGGCAGTTCTTC.

The DNA of the CDR3 is TGTGCCTGGAGCGCGGGGACTTCTGACTACAATGAGCAGTTCTTC. It yields the protein CAWSAGTSDYNEQFF. The genes are TRBV30 and TRBJ2-1; perhaps TRBD2 as D (6 bases). The V end was cut by 3 bases, the J end by 3 bases, with 15 bases between. Germline loops: CDR1 GTSNPN, CDR2 SVGIG (reference sequence). The CDR3 covers 15 residues.

The chain is built from TRBV11-3 and TRBJ2-5, with TRBD2 matching 7 bases. CDR3 length: 13 amino acids. After removal of 4 bases from V and 7 bases from J, the junction contained 6 bases not matched to a gene. Per germline, CDR1 SGHNT and CDR2 YENEEA. The CDR3 nucleotides read TGTGCCAGCAGCTCCGGGGGGTGGGGGACCCAGTACTTC. Amino acid sequence: CASSSGGWGTQYF.

The CDR3 reads CASSSAPSVREEKLFF. The CDR3 DNA sequence: TGTGCCAGCAGTTCCGCGCCATCGGTCCGGGAGGAAAAACTGTTTTTT. V gene TRBV6-5 combines with J gene TRBJ1-4; D is ambiguous. There are 16 residues in the CDR3. Germline lookup yields CDR1 MNHEY and CDR2 SVGAGI. Trimming shortened V by 4 bases and J by 8 bases, and 20 bases separated the two germline ends.

This clone was seen more than once but under ten times. This chain connects TRBV2 to TRBJ2-1, with a tentative D call TRBD2 (5 bases). This CDR3 comprises 16 residues. Germline CDR1 and CDR2: SNHLY and FYNNEI. V shed 7 bases and J shed 3 bases, with 19 bases lying between them. The chain's CDR3 is CASNPRRAQVYNEQFF. CDR3 nucleotides: TGTGCCAGCAACCCCCGGCGGGCCCAGGTCTACAATGAGCAGTTCTTC.

J is TRBJ2-2 and V is TRBV29-1; maybe TRBD1 (6 bases). The CDR3 runs 14 residues. CDR1 SQVTM and CDR2 ANQGSEA come from the germline V gene. Trimming pared 2 bases from V and 2 bases from J, leaving 9 bases between. The CDR3 bases are TGCAGCGTTGAATTGGGGGCCAACACCGGGGAGCTGTTTTTT. The encoded protein is CSVELGANTGELFF.

This clone has just a few counts. The genes are TRBV4-1 and TRBJ2-7; 10 nucleotides line up with TRBD1. Trimming removed 2 bases from V and 4 bases from J; junction bases left unmatched: 11. This CDR3 spans 17 amino acids. CDR1 MGHRA and CDR2 YSYEKL come from the germline V gene. CDR3 region: CASSQSLPGQGRYEQYF. The CDR3 nucleotides read TGCGCCAGCAGCCAATCGCTTCCGGGACAGGGGAGGTACGAGCAGTACTTC.

This clone came up a few times. The chain is built from TRBV7-6 and TRBJ2-2, with 7 bases identical to TRBD1. Germline lookup yields CDR1 SGHVS and CDR2 FNYEAQ. The CDR3 sequence is 14 residues long. V shed 6 bases, J shed 1 base, and the junction held 2 bases outside the gene matches. In nucleotides, the CDR3 is TGTGCCAGCAGGTGGACAGGGAACACCGGGGAGCTGTTTTTT. This sequence encodes CASRWTGNTGELFF.

The rearrangement uses TRBV6-2 or TRBV6-3 and TRBJ2-7, with D possibly being TRBD1 (6 bases). The CDR3 spans 16 residues. V was cut by 0 bases and J by 6 bases, with 18 bases left in between. Germline V gene data show CDR1 as MNHEY and CDR2 as SVGEGT. CDR3 sequence: CASSYSQGTGLVEQYF. As DNA, the CDR3 is TGTGCCAGCAGTTACTCCCAGGGGACCGGCCTTGTCGAGCAGTACTTC.

This chain connects TRBV19 to TRBJ2-1; D gene unclear. Deletions cut 5 bases from V and 4 bases from J, with 9 bases between. The germline gives CDR1 LNHDA, CDR2 SQIVND (reference sequence). CDR3 length: 13 residues. The DNA for the CDR3 is TGTGCCAGTAGTGGAACAGATTACAATGAGCAGTTCTTC. Translated: CASSGTDYNEQFF.

The V and J genes are TRBV28 and TRBJ1-3, with 11 bases identical to TRBD1. The V gene end was trimmed by 4 bases and the J gene end by 0 bases; junction bases not matched to a gene: 8. Germline V gene lookup returns CDR1 MDHEN and CDR2 SYDVKM. The CDR3 runs 18 residues. CDR3 loop: CASSSSGTGGLSGNTIYF. Here the CDR3 DNA reads TGTGCCAGCAGTTCTTCCGGGACAGGGGGACTCTCTGGAAACACCATATATTTT.

The chain has TRBV11-2 and TRBJ2-1; the match to TRBD2 covers 14 bases. In germline, CDR1 is SGHAT, CDR2 FQNNGV. V was clipped by 5 bases and J by 5 bases; unmatched bases: 14. The length of the CDR3 is 19 residues. CDR3 loop: CASSPGTSGGLTRDNEQFF. For the CDR3, the DNA is TGTGCCAGCAGCCCAGGGACTAGCGGGGGACTTACACGTGACAATGAGCAGTTCTTC.

This clone appeared a single time. V gene TRBV5-1 combines with J gene TRBJ2-5; D is possibly TRBD2 (5 bases). The CDR3 has 12 amino acids. The germline CDR1 and CDR2 sequences are SGHRS and YFSETQ. Trimming removed 5 bases from V and 3 bases from J, with 8 bases in between. The CDR3 spells CASRGLEETQYF. The CDR3, as DNA: TGCGCCAGCAGAGGACTGGAAGAGACCCAGTACTTC.

The V call is TRBV3-1 (or the pseudogene TRBV3-2), the J call TRBJ2-6; 7 bases line up with TRBD1. CDR1 LGHDT and CDR2 YNNKEL come from the germline V gene (reference sequence). This CDR3 has 18 residues. J lost 1 base, V lost 1 base, and 7 bases had no gene match. This CDR3 reads CASSQVGQAASGANVLTF. The CDR3 DNA sequence: TGTGCCAGCAGCCAAGTCGGACAGGCCGCTTCTGGGGCCAACGTCCTGACTTTC.

This clone has a handful of counts. V usage is TRBV3-1 (or the pseudogene TRBV3-2) and J usage is TRBJ2-3; no clear D gene. CDR1 is LGHDT and CDR2 is YNNKEL in the germline V gene (reference sequence). V lost 0 bases and J lost 1, with 8 bases in between. This CDR3 contains 15 residues. The chain's CDR3 is CASSQDLGGTDTQYF. CDR3 in DNA: TGTGCCAGCAGCCAAGATCTGGGCGGCACAGATACGCAGTATTTT.

Only a few counts were recorded for this clone. V is TRBV6-1 and J is TRBJ1-1; 11 bases are shared with TRBD1. CDR1 is MNHNS, CDR2 SASEGT, per germline. V lost 2 bases and J lost 8; bases outside the gene matches: 4. There are 14 residues in the CDR3. In DNA form, the CDR3 reads TGTGCCAGCAGTGAACAAGGACAGGGGGCGGAAGCTTTCTTT. Protein: CASSEQGQGAEAFF.

The J gene is TRBJ1-4, the V gene TRBV6-5, with a tentative D call TRBD1 (5 bases). From germline, CDR1 is MNHEY and CDR2 SVGAGI. V was trimmed by 5 bases and J by 7 bases, leaving 8 bases between them. The CDR3 is 12 residues long. CDR3 sequence reads: CASSRGGEKLFF. Written as DNA, the CDR3 is TGTGCCAGCAGTAGGGGCGGTGAAAAACTGTTTTTT.

The CDR3 nucleotides read TGTGCCAGCAGCTATGGCGTGGGACTAGCGTTTTTT. Residues: CASSYGVGLAFF. The chain is built from TRBV5-6 and TRBJ1-4; TRBD1 might be the D (5 bases). With 3 bases removed from V and 16 bases from J, the gap between germline ends came to 16 bases. The CDR3 runs 12 residues. Germline V gives CDR1 SGHDT, CDR2 YYEEEE. Together with reference TRBV5-6 and TRBJ1-4, the CDR3 gives the full variable domain: DAGVTQSPTHLIKTRGQQVTLRCSPKSGHDTVSWYQQALGQGPQFIFQYYEEEERQRGNFPDRFSGHQFPNYSSELNVNALLLGDSALYLCASSYGVGLAFFGSGTQLSVL.

V and J are TRBV19 and TRBJ1-5; D gene unclear. V was clipped by 3 bases and J by 2 bases, with 11 bases between them. CDR1 and CDR2 from the germline V gene are LNHDA and SQIVND (reference sequence). The CDR3 is made up of 15 amino acids. In nucleotides, the CDR3 is TGTGCCAGTAGTATGGTCTGGAGCGGCAATCAGCCCCAGCATTTT. Protein product: CASSMVWSGNQPQHF.

This chain links TRBV29-1 with TRBJ2-5; 9 positions match TRBD2. The CDR3 length is 16 residues. Germline CDR1 and CDR2: SQVTM and ANQGSEA. V shed 1 base, J shed 5 bases, and the junction held 11 bases outside the gene matches. CDR3 amino acids: CSVEGEVAGVTETQYF. DNA for the CDR3: TGCAGCGTTGAAGGTGAAGTAGCGGGAGTTACGGAGACCCAGTACTTC. The entire variable domain, with the rest obtained from reference TRBV29-1 and TRBJ2-5, is as follows: SAVISQKPSRDICQRGTSLTIQCQVDSQVTMMFWYRQQPGQSLTLIATANQGSEATYESGFVIDKFPISRPNLTFSTLTVSNMSPEDSSIYLCSVEGEVAGVTETQYFGPGTRLLVL.

The V gene is TRBV11-3, the J gene TRBJ2-3; D ambiguous. Per germline, CDR1 SGHNT and CDR2 YENEEA. The CDR3 sequence is 16 residues long. V was cut by 4 bases and J by 3 bases, with 17 bases left in between. CDR3 loop: CASSSGKRAGTDTQYF. In DNA, the CDR3 is TGTGCCAGCAGCTCCGGCAAGCGAGCCGGAACAGATACGCAGTATTTT.

The chain carries TRBV5-1 and TRBJ2-2, with 10 positions matching TRBD1. CDR1 and CDR2 (germline): SGHRS, YFSETQ. J was trimmed by 2 bases and V by 5 bases; bases with no gene match: 3. The CDR3 length is 15 residues. DNA for the CDR3: TGCGCCAGCAGACCGACAGGGGGCAACACCGGGGAGCTGTTTTTT. Its translation: CASRPTGGNTGELFF.

In DNA, the CDR3 is TGCAGCGTTTCTACGACAGGGGATGGCTACACCTTC. Its translation is CSVSTTGDGYTF. This sequence joins TRBV29-1 and TRBJ1-2, with TRBD1 matching over 8 bases. Per the germline V gene, CDR1 is SQVTM and CDR2 is ANQGSEA. J was trimmed by 6 bases and V by 5 bases; bases with no gene match: 5. This CDR3 is built from 12 residues.

The chain recombines TRBV6-1 with TRBJ2-7; no clear D gene. This CDR3 is built from 13 residues. Germline loops: CDR1 MNHNS, CDR2 SASEGT. Trimming cost V 5 bases and J 2 bases, with 10 bases left between them. CDR3: CASSRGEAYEQYF. As DNA, the CDR3 is TGTGCCAGCAGTCGCGGTGAGGCCTACGAGCAGTACTTC.

The genes are TRBV19 and TRBJ1-1; D not resolved. This CDR3 contains 15 residues. Trimming pared 7 bases from V and 1 base from J, leaving 16 bases between. In germline, CDR1 is LNHDA, CDR2 SQIVND (reference sequence). CDR3 region: CASTPLGRRNTEAFF. The CDR3 DNA follows: TGTGCCAGTACTCCCCTGGGCAGAAGGAACACTGAAGCTTTCTTT.

The table lists this clone with a few counts. The CDR3 protein is CASRQDSNQPQHF. CDR3 in DNA: TGCGCCAGCAGACAGGATAGCAATCAGCCCCAGCATTTT. The rearrangement uses TRBV5-1 and TRBJ1-5, with TRBD1 as a possible D gene (5 bases). Trimming removed 5 bases at V and 0 bases at J, with 6 bases between. This CDR3 region has 13 residues. CDR1 is SGHRS and CDR2 is YFSETQ in the germline V gene.

The CDR3 reads CASSQISGGEGNQPQHF. In DNA, the CDR3 is TGTGCCAGCAGCCAGATTTCAGGGGGAGAAGGCAATCAGCCCCAGCATTTT. This chain links TRBV4-2 with TRBJ1-5; 7 bases match TRBD1. V lost 3 bases to trimming and J lost 2 bases; unmatched junction nucleotides: 10. This CDR3 is built from 17 residues. In germline, CDR1 is LGHNA, CDR2 YNFKEQ.

The chain couples TRBV3-1 (or the pseudogene TRBV3-2) to TRBJ2-2; maybe TRBD2 (7 bases). From germline, CDR1 is LGHDT and CDR2 YNNKEL (reference sequence). V was shortened by 7 bases and J by 4 bases, with 16 bases between the two germline ends. The CDR3 has 15 residues. CDR3 DNA: TGTGCCAGCACCCGAGGAGGGGGGGTCACCGGGGAGCTGTTTTTT. As protein: CASTRGGGVTGELFF.

This sequence joins TRBV3-1 (or the pseudogene TRBV3-2) and TRBJ1-1, with D possibly being TRBD1 (5 bases). V was cut by 1 base and J by 5 bases, with 5 bases left in between. This CDR3 contains 12 residues. Germline V lookup: CDR1 LGHDT, CDR2 YNNKEL (reference sequence). In DNA form, the CDR3 reads TGTGCCAGCAGCCAAGGACAGACTGAAGCTTTCTTT. Amino acids: CASSQGQTEAFF.